The 27 T cell receptor beta chains below were found in one sample sequenced in a study of identical twins. TCRdb re-called the 5' RACE reads through MiXCR, storing one row per CDR3 protein. The top ten hold 1.5% to 2% of the sample, which has 640,000 or so distinct CDR3 sequences, roughly 6.2% seen once. Material: naive T cells sorted from blood. These receptors originate from a man between 18 and 35 years old in good health.

The genes are TRBV15 and TRBJ2-3, with 9 bases aligning to TRBD2. The ends lost 1 base at V and 10 bases at J; junction bases unmatched: 15. The CDR3 is 17 amino acids. Germline CDR1 reads LNHNV; CDR2 reads YYDKDF (reference sequence). The CDR3 is CATSRVVGVAGAFAQYF. DNA for the CDR3: TGTGCCACCAGCAGAGTTGTCGGAGTAGCGGGAGCCTTTGCGCAGTATTTT.

This clonotype appeared many times. The CDR3 bases are TGTGCCAGCAGCGTACCACTAGGGGTCCCTTACAATGAGCAGTTCTTC. Amino acids: CASSVPLGVPYNEQFF. This chain joins TRBV9 and TRBJ2-1; D tentatively reads TRBD1 or TRBD2 (5 bases each). There are 16 residues in the CDR3. Trimming cost V 1 base and J 4 bases, with 15 bases left between them. In germline, CDR1 is SGDLS, CDR2 YYNGEE.

This clonotype showed up many times. The chain uses TRBV7-2 and TRBJ2-2, with a possible D match to TRBD2 (6 bases). This CDR3 contains 14 residues. The ends were cut back, 3 bases at V and 6 bases at J, with 11 bases in the middle. Germline loops: CDR1 SGHTA, CDR2 FQGNSA. The CDR3, as DNA: TGTGCCAGCAGCTTCGGGGGAATGGCCGGGGAGCTGTTTTTT. This gives the protein CASSFGGMAGELFF.

J is TRBJ1-2 and V is TRBV4-3; possibly TRBD1 for D (5 bases). The ends were cut back, 1 base at V and 7 bases at J, with 16 bases in the middle. Looked up from germline, CDR1 is LGHNA and CDR2 is YSLEER. The CDR3 contains 15 residues. Here the CDR3 reads CASSQGADSLGGYTF. The CDR3 DNA reads TGCGCCAGCAGCCAAGGGGCAGACAGCCTTGGTGGCTACACCTTC.

This clonotype showed up many times. The chain carries TRBV20-1 and TRBJ1-4, with 9 bases that match TRBD1. Per the germline V gene, CDR1 is DFQATT and CDR2 is SNEGSKA (reference sequence). The CDR3 runs 15 residues. V lost 2 bases, J lost 6 bases, and 7 bases stayed unmatched. CDR3 sequence: CSARPPGQGDEKLFF. The CDR3 nucleotides are TGCAGTGCTAGACCGCCGGGACAGGGAGATGAAAAACTGTTTTTT.

This clonotype has more than one count but fewer than ten. This chain links TRBV5-1 with TRBJ2-1, with D maybe TRBD2 (7 bases). The CDR3 spans 16 residues. V lost 5 bases and J lost 0, with 15 bases in between. CDR1 is SGHRS and CDR2 is YFSETQ in the germline V gene. The CDR3 region has the DNA TGCGCCAGCAGTTGGGGGGGCCTGAGCTCCTACAATGAGCAGTTCTTC. Residues: CASSWGGLSSYNEQFF. The full variable domain, with the rest looked up from reference TRBV5-1 and TRBJ2-1, is KAGVTQTPRYLIKTRGQQVTLSCSPISGHRSVSWYQQTPGQGLQFLFEYFSETQRNKGNFPGRFSGRQFSNSRSEMNVSTLELGDSALYLCASSWGGLSSYNEQFFGPGTRLTVL.

This clonotype was seen a few times. The chain uses TRBV7-7 and TRBJ2-2; no reliable D call. V was clipped by 4 bases and J by 1 base, with 10 bases between them. This CDR3 comprises 15 residues. Per the germline V gene, CDR1 is SSHAT and CDR2 is FNYEAQ (reference sequence). The DNA for the CDR3 is TGTGCCAGCAGCTCATTAGGAGAGAACACCGGGGAGCTGTTTTTT. This translates into CASSSLGENTGELFF.

This clonotype was seen only a few times. The chain recombines TRBV6-2 or TRBV6-3 with TRBJ2-5; 9 bases align to TRBD2. Trimming removed 6 bases from V and 5 bases from J; junction bases left unmatched: 7. The CDR3 extends over 14 amino acids. Germline values: CDR1 MNHEY, CDR2 SVGEGT. The CDR3 protein is CASRETSGAETQYF. The CDR3, as DNA: TGTGCCAGCAGAGAGACTAGCGGAGCGGAGACCCAGTACTTC.

The chain uses TRBV5-6 and TRBJ1-2; TRBD1 matches at 7 bases. Trimming removed 4 bases from V and 6 bases from J; junction bases left unmatched: 6. The germline V gene has CDR1 SGHDT and CDR2 YYEEEE. This CDR3 comprises 13 residues. This chain's CDR3 is CASSAGGRNGYTF. The CDR3 nucleotides read TGTGCCAGCAGCGCAGGGGGACGGAATGGCTACACCTTC.

At least ten counts were recorded for this clonotype. The chain joins TRBV27 to TRBJ2-3; 8 positions agree with TRBD2. Unmatched junction bases numbered 7, after V lost 5 bases and J lost 6 bases. The germline V gene encodes CDR1 MNHEY and CDR2 SMNVEV (reference sequence). This CDR3 comprises 14 residues. The CDR3 nucleotides are TGTGCCAGCAGTCCCTATACTAGCGGTGATACGCAGTATTTT. It encodes CASSPYTSGDTQYF.

The chain uses TRBV18 and TRBJ1-1; perhaps TRBD1 as D (5 bases). The V end was cut by 0 bases, the J end by 8 bases, with 10 bases between. The germline gives CDR1 KGHSH, CDR2 LQKENI. This CDR3 spans 13 amino acids. The CDR3 reads CASSPPLQGEAFF. The CDR3 DNA follows: TGTGCCAGCTCACCACCGTTGCAGGGAGAAGCTTTCTTT.

The chain is built from TRBV30 and TRBJ2-7; maybe TRBD1 (6 bases). The CDR3 consists of 14 residues. The germline gives CDR1 GTSNPN, CDR2 SVGIG (reference sequence). Between the trimmed V and J ends, which lost 0 bases and 1 base, there was a span of 10 bases. The CDR3 sequence is CAWSVEGGSYEQYF. Here the CDR3 DNA reads TGTGCCTGGAGTGTAGAAGGGGGTTCCTACGAGCAGTACTTC.

This clonotype was detected only a few times. The J gene is TRBJ2-7, the V gene TRBV20-1; 13 bases line up with TRBD2. In germline, CDR1 is DFQATT, CDR2 SNEGSKA (reference sequence). The V segment lost 5 bases and the J segment 5 bases; nucleotides outside the gene matches: 6. CDR3 length: 14 amino acids. CDR3 protein: CSAGGLAGIHEQYF. The CDR3 nucleotides read TGCAGTGCTGGGGGACTAGCGGGAATCCACGAGCAGTACTTC.

This clonotype was seen repeatedly, ten times or more. The chain joins TRBV4-2 to TRBJ1-5; D is unresolved. CDR3 length equals 16 residues. CDR1 is LGHNA, CDR2 YNFKEQ, per germline. V lost 1 base to trimming and J lost 0 bases, with 10 bases between them. The CDR3 is CASSQGSVNSNQPQHF. DNA for the CDR3: TGTGCCAGCAGCCAAGGGTCCGTAAATAGCAATCAGCCCCAGCATTTT.

This clonotype has just a few counts. The V and J genes are TRBV5-1 and TRBJ2-1; TRBD2 matches at 10 bases. Germline CDR1 SGHRS, CDR2 YFSETQ. V lost 4 bases to trimming and J lost 4 bases; unmatched junction nucleotides: 11. CDR3 length: 17 residues. The CDR3 protein is CASSPLKTSGVYNEQFF. CDR3 DNA sequence: TGCGCCAGCAGCCCGTTGAAAACTAGCGGGGTTTACAATGAGCAGTTCTTC. The full variable domain, rest sourced from reference TRBV5-1 and TRBJ2-1, is KAGVTQTPRYLIKTRGQQVTLSCSPISGHRSVSWYQQTPGQGLQFLFEYFSETQRNKGNFPGRFSGRQFSNSRSEMNVSTLELGDSALYLCASSPLKTSGVYNEQFFGPGTRLTVL.

This clonotype was recorded a few times. The V and J genes are TRBV15 and TRBJ1-1; D unresolved. The CDR3 covers 13 residues. CDR1 is LNHNV, CDR2 YYDKDF, per germline (reference sequence). The V end was cut by 0 bases, the J end by 8 bases, with 10 bases between. The CDR3 region has the DNA TGTGCCACCAGCAGAGACTCCAGGCGGGAAGCTTTCTTT. Translated: CATSRDSRREAFF. Based on the CDR3 plus reference TRBV15 and TRBJ1-1, the full variable domain is DAMVIQNPRYQVTQFGKPVTLSCSQTLNHNVMYWYQQKSSQAPKLLFHYYDKDFNNEADTPDNFQSRRPNTSFCFLDIRSPGLGDTAMYLCATSRDSRREAFFGQGTRLTVV.

At least ten counts were recorded for this clonotype. This chain connects TRBV29-1 to TRBJ2-1, with 7 positions matching TRBD2. Germline-derived CDR1 and CDR2 are SQVTM and ANQGSEA. J gave up 9 bases and V 1 base, and 3 bases lay outside the gene matches. This CDR3 is 12 amino acids long. CDR3 sequence: CSVEVAGAEQFF. CDR3 bases: TGCAGCGTTGAAGTTGCGGGAGCTGAGCAGTTCTTC.

This clonotype has ten or more counts. The V and J genes are TRBV6-5 and TRBJ2-3, with 10 bases identical to TRBD2. Per the germline V gene, CDR1 is MNHEY and CDR2 is SVGAGI. This CDR3 comprises 19 residues. V was clipped by 1 base and J by 2 bases; unmatched bases: 12. CDR3 sequence: CASSYYPLGLAENTDTQYF. The CDR3 region has the DNA TGTGCCAGCAGTTACTACCCTTTAGGACTAGCGGAAAACACAGATACGCAGTATTTT.

This clonotype was recorded many times. The chain is built from TRBV20-1 and TRBJ2-7; D not resolved. Between the trimmed V and J ends, which lost 5 bases and 3 bases, there was a span of 11 bases. Germline V gives CDR1 DFQATT, CDR2 SNEGSKA (reference sequence). The CDR3 extends over 12 amino acids. Here the CDR3 reads CSAPPVDYEQYF. DNA for the CDR3: TGCAGTGCTCCGCCCGTTGACTACGAGCAGTACTTC.

Many counts were recorded for this clonotype. The V gene is TRBV29-1, the J gene TRBJ1-1; 8 nucleotides line up with TRBD1. The germline CDR1 and CDR2 sequences are SQVTM and ANQGSEA. The CDR3 has 12 amino acids. After removal of 6 bases from V and 1 base from J, the junction contained 1 base not matched to a gene. CDR3 in amino acids: CSVGTGNTEAFF. DNA of the CDR3: TGCAGCGTCGGGACAGGGAACACTGAAGCTTTCTTT. The full variable domain, rest sourced from reference TRBV29-1 and TRBJ1-1, is SAVISQKPSRDICQRGTSLTIQCQVDSQVTMMFWYRQQPGQSLTLIATANQGSEATYESGFVIDKFPISRPNLTFSTLTVSNMSPEDSSIYLCSVGTGNTEAFFGQGTRLTVV.

This clonotype was seen at least ten times. This rearrangement joins TRBV20-1 to TRBJ2-1, with TRBD2 identical over 8 bases. Per the germline V gene, CDR1 is DFQATT and CDR2 is SNEGSKA (reference sequence). Losses at the gene ends were 5 bases for V and 8 bases for J; bases not matched to a gene: 17. The CDR3 totals 16 residues. DNA for the CDR3: TGCAGTGCTCACGCGACTAGCGCAACAAGTGTCGATGAGCAGTTCTTC. It translates to CSAHATSATSVDEQFF.

This chain links TRBV7-2 with TRBJ2-7; TRBD2 matches 11 bases. Per germline, CDR1 SGHTA and CDR2 FQGNSA. V dropped 5 bases and J dropped 5; count of bases not matched to a gene: 14. This CDR3 is built from 17 residues. Here the CDR3 DNA reads TGTGCCAGCAGCCAACAACCCCCGGGACTAGCGGCCCACGAGCAGTACTTC. Translating it yields CASSQQPPGLAAHEQYF. The full variable domain, completed using reference TRBV7-2 and TRBJ2-7, is GAGVSQSPSNKVTEKGKDVELRCDPISGHTALYWYRQSLGQGLEFLIYFQGNSAPDKSGLPSDRFSAERTGGSVSTLTIQRTQQEDSAVYLCASSQQPPGLAAHEQYFGPGTRLTVT.

This clonotype was detected ten times or more. The chain carries TRBV20-1 and TRBJ2-3; weak D call: TRBD2 (5 bases). The CDR3 consists of 13 residues. V was cut by 3 bases and J by 8 bases, with 15 bases left in between. Looked up from germline, CDR1 is DFQATT and CDR2 is SNEGSKA (reference sequence). CDR3 bases: TGCAGTGCTAGTCCCGGACTGAACCCTACGCAGTATTTT. This sequence encodes CSASPGLNPTQYF.

CDR3 sequence reads: CASSLVTYGYTF. As DNA, the CDR3 is TGTGCCAGCAGCTTAGTGACCTATGGCTACACCTTC. The chain links TRBV7-2 to TRBJ1-2; D unclear. V gave up 1 base and J gave up 4 bases, with 4 bases separating them. CDR1 is SGHTA, CDR2 FQGNSA, per germline. The CDR3 is 12 amino acids. Variable domain in full (rest from reference TRBV7-2 and TRBJ1-2): GAGVSQSPSNKVTEKGKDVELRCDPISGHTALYWYRQSLGQGLEFLIYFQGNSAPDKSGLPSDRFSAERTGGSVSTLTIQRTQQEDSAVYLCASSLVTYGYTFGSGTRLTVV.

The rearrangement joins TRBV3-1 to TRBJ2-1; the match to TRBD2 covers 9 bases. The CDR3 contains 19 residues. Germline CDR1 LGHDT, CDR2 YNNKEL (reference sequence). The V gene end was trimmed by 1 base and the J gene end by 9 bases; junction bases not matched to a gene: 19. This CDR3 reads CASSQGSGGSRGNLVEQFF. CDR3 DNA sequence: TGTGCCAGCAGCCAAGGCAGCGGGGGGTCGCGGGGGAATTTGGTTGAGCAGTTCTTC.

The genes are TRBV7-9 and TRBJ2-1, with 9 bases lining up with TRBD2. V gave up 3 bases and J gave up 5 bases; unmatched junction bases: 8. This CDR3 is built from 16 residues. CDR1 and CDR2 from the germline V gene are SEHNR and FQNEAQ (reference sequence). The CDR3 DNA is TGTGCCAGCAGCTTCCTCCTAGCGGGATCCCACAATGAGCAGTTCTTC. Protein sequence: CASSFLLAGSHNEQFF.

At least ten counts were recorded for this clonotype. The chain uses TRBV6-1 and TRBJ1-1, with no clear D. CDR1 MNHNS and CDR2 SASEGT come from the germline V gene. V gave up 6 bases and J gave up 1 base, with 9 bases separating them. The CDR3 sequence is 13 residues long. For the CDR3, the DNA is TGTGCCAGCAGCATCACAAAGAACACTGAAGCTTTCTTT. Translating it yields CASSITKNTEAFF.